The 7 T cell receptor beta chains listed next were all sequenced from one sample in a study of T cells after yellow fever vaccination. Each CDR3 protein gets one entry after TCRdb re-called the 5' RACE reads with MiXCR. Of about 320,000 distinct CDR3 sequences in the sample, about 10% were seen once. Sequences were derived from CD4+ T cells sorted from PBMCs, sampled 45 days after the yellow fever booster vaccination. The receptors stem from a man aged 18 to 29 who received the YFV17D yellow fever vaccine.

This clonotype was seen ten or more times. CDR3 sequence (DNA): TGTGCCAGCAGAGATAACAGGGGTAATGAAAAACTGTTTTTT. Translation: CASRDNRGNEKLFF. The chain recombines TRBV7-9 with TRBJ1-4; TRBD1 agrees at 7 bases. Germline V gene sequence: CDR1 SEHNR, CDR2 FQNEAQ (reference sequence). The CDR3 consists of 14 residues. The V and J ends lost 6 bases and 4 bases, in that order; junction bases with no gene match: 5. The whole variable domain, filled in from reference TRBV7-9 and TRBJ1-4, reads DTGVSQNPRHKITKRGQNVTFRCDPISEHNRLYWYRQTLGQGPEFLTYFQNEAQLEKSRLLSDRFSAERPKGSFSTLEIQRTEQGDSAMYLCASRDNRGNEKLFFGSGTQLSVL.

The chain employs TRBV20-1 and TRBJ1-1, with D possibly TRBD1 on 5 matching bases. Germline V CDR1 and CDR2: DFQATT, SNEGSKA (reference sequence). V was trimmed by 0 bases and J by 11 bases, leaving 16 bases between them. This CDR3 has 13 residues. CDR3 nucleotides: TGCAGTGCTAGAGATAGGGGCGAGGGCAAGGCTTTCTTT. Its translation is CSARDRGEGKAFF.

The V and J genes are TRBV7-2 and TRBJ1-5, with D perhaps matching TRBD1 (6 bases). V dropped 8 bases and J dropped 11 bases, with 22 bases sitting between them. The CDR3 runs to 14 residues. Germline V gives CDR1 SGHTA, CDR2 FQGNSA. The CDR3 DNA sequence: TGTGCCAGCGGCCCCGGGTCAACTGAGGGGGCCCAGCATTTT. This gives the protein CASGPGSTEGAQHF.

J is TRBJ1-1 and V is TRBV7-3; D gene ambiguous. The CDR3 has 16 amino acids. V was trimmed by 3 bases and J by 2 bases, leaving 16 bases between them. Germline-derived CDR1 and CDR2 are SGHTA and FQGTGA. CDR3 residues: CASSFGPATLNTEAFF. The CDR3, as DNA: TGTGCCAGCAGCTTTGGGCCGGCAACTCTTAACACTGAAGCTTTCTTT.

The chain employs TRBV10-1 and TRBJ2-4, with 7 bases fitting TRBD1. V shed 8 bases, J shed 2 bases, and the junction held 12 bases outside the gene matches. CDR1 and CDR2 (germline): WNHNN, SYGVQD (reference sequence). The CDR3 has 16 residues. DNA of the CDR3: TGCGCCAGCGAGCTACGAGGGGGCGCCCCCAAAAACATTCAGTACTTC. This sequence encodes CASELRGGAPKNIQYF.

This clonotype has only a few counts. The V call is TRBV5-1, the J call TRBJ1-1; 7 bases match TRBD1. The CDR3 has 15 amino acids. Trimming at V came to 6 bases and at J to 5 bases, leaving 13 bases not matched to a gene. Germline V gives CDR1 SGHRS, CDR2 YFSETQ. The CDR3 loop reads CASNELQGIRTEAFF. In nucleotides, the CDR3 is TGCGCCAGCAATGAACTACAGGGGATCAGGACTGAAGCTTTCTTT.

The chain joins TRBV7-9 to TRBJ2-3; 7 bases are a match to TRBD2. The V gene end was trimmed by 6 bases and the J gene end by 2 bases; junction bases not matched to a gene: 5. This CDR3 is 14 amino acids long. The germline V gene encodes CDR1 SEHNR and CDR2 FQNEAQ (reference sequence). The CDR3 is CASRASGATDTQYF. The CDR3 nucleotides read TGTGCCAGCAGGGCTAGCGGAGCCACAGATACGCAGTATTTT.